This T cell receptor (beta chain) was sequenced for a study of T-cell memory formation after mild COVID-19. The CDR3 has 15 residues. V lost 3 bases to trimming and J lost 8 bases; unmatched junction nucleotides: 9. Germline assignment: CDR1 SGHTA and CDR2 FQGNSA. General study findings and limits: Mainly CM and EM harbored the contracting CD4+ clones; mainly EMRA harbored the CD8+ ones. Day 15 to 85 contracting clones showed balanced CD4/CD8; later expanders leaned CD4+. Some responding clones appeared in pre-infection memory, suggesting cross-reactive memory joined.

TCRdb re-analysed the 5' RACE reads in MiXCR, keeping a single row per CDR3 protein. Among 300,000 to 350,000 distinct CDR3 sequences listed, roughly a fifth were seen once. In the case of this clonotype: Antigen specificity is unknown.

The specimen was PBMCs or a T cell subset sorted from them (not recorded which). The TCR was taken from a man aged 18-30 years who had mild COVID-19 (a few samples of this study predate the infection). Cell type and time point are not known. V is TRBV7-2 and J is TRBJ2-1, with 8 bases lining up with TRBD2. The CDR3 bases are TGTGCCAGCAGCTTCACTAGCGGCGGCTGGGATGAGCAGTTCTTC. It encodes CASSFTSGGWDEQFF.